This T cell receptor (beta chain) was retrieved from a study of blood T cell repertoires in COVID-19. Overall study: From the United States, Italy and Spain came samples of acute and convalescent COVID-19. PBMCs, B-cell-depleted T cells, or T cells provided the cDNA or gDNA that made up the material.

Germline-derived CDR1 and CDR2 are MNHEY and SVGEGT. Between the trimmed V and J ends, which lost 0 bases and 0 bases, there was a span of 11 bases. The CDR3 has 16 residues. Seattle's cohort entered during active infection and was followed longitudinally. The table came from immunoSEQ multiplex PCR; TCRdb's copy has only in-frame clones and leaves some out. The repertoire includes 150,000 to 200,000 clones, about nine tenths of them detected once, and about 4.8% sits in the top ten. The source material was peripheral blood. This chain connects TRBV6-2 or TRBV6-3 to TRBJ1-2; tentatively, D is TRBD1 (6 bases). The TCR comes from a man aged 25 to 40 with COVID-19, enrolled during active disease. CDR3 coding DNA: TGTGCCAGCAGTTACTCCGGGACACACACTAACTATGGCTACACCTTC. This sequence encodes CASSYSGTHTNYGYTF.